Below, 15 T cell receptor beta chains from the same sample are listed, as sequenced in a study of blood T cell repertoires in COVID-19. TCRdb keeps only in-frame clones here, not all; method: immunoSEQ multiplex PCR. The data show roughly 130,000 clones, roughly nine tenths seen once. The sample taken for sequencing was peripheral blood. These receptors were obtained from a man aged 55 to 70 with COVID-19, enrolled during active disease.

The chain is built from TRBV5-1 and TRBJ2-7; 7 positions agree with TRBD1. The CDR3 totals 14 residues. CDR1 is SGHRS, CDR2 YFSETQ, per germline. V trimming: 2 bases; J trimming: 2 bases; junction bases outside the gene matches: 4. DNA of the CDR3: TGCGCCAGCAGCTTCGACAGGGCCGCCTACGAGCAGTACTTC. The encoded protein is CASSFDRAAYEQYF.

The CDR3 nucleotides read TGTGCCAGTAACACAGCCTTCACAGATACGCAGTATTTT. It yields the protein CASNTAFTDTQYF. The chain links TRBV19 to TRBJ2-3; no firm D call. The CDR3 spans 13 residues. Trimming removed 7 bases at V and 2 bases at J, with 10 bases between. Germline lookup yields CDR1 LNHDA and CDR2 SQIVND (reference sequence).

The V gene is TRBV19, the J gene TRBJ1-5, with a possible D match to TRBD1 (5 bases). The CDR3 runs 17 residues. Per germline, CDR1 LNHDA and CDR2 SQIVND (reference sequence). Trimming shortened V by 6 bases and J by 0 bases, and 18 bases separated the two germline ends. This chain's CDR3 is CASSPIGGTYSNQPQHF. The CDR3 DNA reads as TGTGCCAGTAGCCCTATTGGAGGGACTTATAGCAATCAGCCCCAGCATTTT. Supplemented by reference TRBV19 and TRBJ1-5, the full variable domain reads DGGITQSPKYLFRKEGQNVTLSCEQNLNHDAMYWYRQDPGQGLRLIYYSQIVNDFQKGDIAEGYSVSREKKESFPLTVTSAQKNPTAFYLCASSPIGGTYSNQPQHFGDGTRLSIL.

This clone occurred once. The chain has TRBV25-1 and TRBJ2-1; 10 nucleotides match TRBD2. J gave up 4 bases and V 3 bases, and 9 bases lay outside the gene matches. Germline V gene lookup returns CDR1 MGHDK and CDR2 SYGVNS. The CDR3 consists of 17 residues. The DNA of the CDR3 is TGTGCCAGCAGTGATCATTTTGGGACTAGCGAGTACAATGAGCAGTTCTTC. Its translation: CASSDHFGTSEYNEQFF.

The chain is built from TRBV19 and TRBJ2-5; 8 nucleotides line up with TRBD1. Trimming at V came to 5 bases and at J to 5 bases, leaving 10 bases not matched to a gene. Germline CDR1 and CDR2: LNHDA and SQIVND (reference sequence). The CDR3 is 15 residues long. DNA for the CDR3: TGTGCCAGTAGTGTCCGGACAGGGAATCGCGAGACCCAGTACTTC. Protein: CASSVRTGNRETQYF.

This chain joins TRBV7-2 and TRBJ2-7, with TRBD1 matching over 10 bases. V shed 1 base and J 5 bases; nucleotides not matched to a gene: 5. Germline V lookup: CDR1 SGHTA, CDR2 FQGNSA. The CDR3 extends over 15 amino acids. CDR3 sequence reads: CASSLGGQGSHEQYF. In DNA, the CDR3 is TGTGCCAGCAGCTTAGGGGGACAGGGGTCCCACGAGCAGTACTTC.

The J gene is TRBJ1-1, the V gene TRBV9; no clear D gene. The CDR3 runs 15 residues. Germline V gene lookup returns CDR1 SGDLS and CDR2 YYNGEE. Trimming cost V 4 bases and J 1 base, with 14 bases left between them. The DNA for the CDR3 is TGTGCCAGCAGCTCTCAAATCGAGGAGAACACTGAAGCTTTCTTT. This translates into CASSSQIEENTEAFF.

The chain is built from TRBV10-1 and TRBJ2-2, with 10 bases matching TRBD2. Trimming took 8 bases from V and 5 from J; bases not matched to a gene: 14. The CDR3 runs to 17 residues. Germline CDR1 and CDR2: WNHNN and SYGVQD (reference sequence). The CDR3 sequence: CASSEGGLAGETGELFF. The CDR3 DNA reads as TGCGCCAGCTCGGAGGGGGGTCTAGCGGGAGAAACCGGGGAGCTGTTTTTT.

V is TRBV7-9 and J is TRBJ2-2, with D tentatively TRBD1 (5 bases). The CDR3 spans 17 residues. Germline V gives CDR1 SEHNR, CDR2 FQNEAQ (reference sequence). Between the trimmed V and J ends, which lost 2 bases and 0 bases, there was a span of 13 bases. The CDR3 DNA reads TGTGCCAGCAGCTTATCCTTTCAGGGCTCGAACACCGGGGAGCTGTTTTTT. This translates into CASSLSFQGSNTGELFF.

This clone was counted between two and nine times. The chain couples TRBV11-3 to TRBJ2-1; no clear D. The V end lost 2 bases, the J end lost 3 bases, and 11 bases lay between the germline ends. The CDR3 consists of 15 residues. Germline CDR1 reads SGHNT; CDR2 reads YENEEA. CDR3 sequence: CASSLSDFNYNEQFF. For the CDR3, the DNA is TGTGCCAGCAGCTTATCTGACTTTAACTACAATGAGCAGTTCTTC.

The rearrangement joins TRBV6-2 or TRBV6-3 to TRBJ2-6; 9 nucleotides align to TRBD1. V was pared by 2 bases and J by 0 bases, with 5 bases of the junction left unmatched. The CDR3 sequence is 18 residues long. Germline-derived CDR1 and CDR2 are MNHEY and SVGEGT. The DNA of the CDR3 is TGTGCCAGCAGTTACGGGTGGACAGGGGCCTCTGGGGCCAACGTCCTGACTTTC. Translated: CASSYGWTGASGANVLTF.

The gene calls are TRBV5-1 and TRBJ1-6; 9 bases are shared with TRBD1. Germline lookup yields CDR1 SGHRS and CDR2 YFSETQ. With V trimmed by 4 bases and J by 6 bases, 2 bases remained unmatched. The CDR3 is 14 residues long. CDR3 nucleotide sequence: TGCGCCAGCAGCCGGACAGGGGCTAATTCACCCCTCCACTTT. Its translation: CASSRTGANSPLHF.

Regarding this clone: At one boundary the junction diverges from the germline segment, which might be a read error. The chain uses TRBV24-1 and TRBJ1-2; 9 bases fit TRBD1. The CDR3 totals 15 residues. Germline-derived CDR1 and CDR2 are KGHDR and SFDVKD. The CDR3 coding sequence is TGTGCCACCAGTGATTTTCGGGACAGGGCCTCCGGTTGGGCCTTC. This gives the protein CATSDFRDRASGWAF.

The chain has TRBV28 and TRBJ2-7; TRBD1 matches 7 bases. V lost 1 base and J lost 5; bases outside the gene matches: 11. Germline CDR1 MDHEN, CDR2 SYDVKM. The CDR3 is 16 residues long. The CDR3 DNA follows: TGTGCCAGCAGTTTATATAGGGGGCCAGGGGTCGACGAGCAGTACTTC. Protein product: CASSLYRGPGVDEQYF.

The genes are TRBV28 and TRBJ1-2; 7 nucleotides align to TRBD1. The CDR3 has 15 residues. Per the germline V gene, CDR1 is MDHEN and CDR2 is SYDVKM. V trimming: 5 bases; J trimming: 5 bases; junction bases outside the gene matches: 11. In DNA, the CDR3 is TGTGCCAGCAGTGTCGTAACAGGGGACGAATATGGCTACACCTTC. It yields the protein CASSVVTGDEYGYTF.